This TCR beta chain was captured by sequencing in a study of CD8+CD57+ T cells in acquired aplastic anemia. Study context: Sorted CD4+ and CD8+ cells yielded about 2.9 ug of DNA on average.

Note on this clonotype: Its cognate antigen is unknown.

This CDR3 contains 13 residues. Trimming stripped 1 base from V and 1 base from J, with 4 bases between. Germline-derived CDR1 and CDR2 are LNHDA and SQIVND (reference sequence). Patients included in sequencing had previously demonstrated CD8+CD57+ cell expansion by flow cytometry. The cohort consisted entirely of patients having severe acquired aplastic anemia. Patients were treatment-naive when blood was sampled. TCR beta VDJ and CDR3 were profiled, and genomic DNA was the template. Via MiXCR, TCRdb re-called the reads, giving one row per CDR3 protein. The data contain around 180,000 distinct CDR3 sequences, roughly half of them singletons. Whole-study results and caveats: Both patients and controls carried the same twenty-nine CD8+ CDR3 sequences.

The sequenced material came from sorted CD4+, CD8+, or CD8+CD57+ T cells (not recorded which) from PBMCs. This clonotype was obtained from a human donor with aplastic anemia. J is TRBJ1-1 and V is TRBV19; D call uncertain. The CDR3: CASSIVTNTEAFF. The CDR3 DNA follows: TGTGCCAGTAGTATAGTCACGAACACTGAAGCTTTCTTT.